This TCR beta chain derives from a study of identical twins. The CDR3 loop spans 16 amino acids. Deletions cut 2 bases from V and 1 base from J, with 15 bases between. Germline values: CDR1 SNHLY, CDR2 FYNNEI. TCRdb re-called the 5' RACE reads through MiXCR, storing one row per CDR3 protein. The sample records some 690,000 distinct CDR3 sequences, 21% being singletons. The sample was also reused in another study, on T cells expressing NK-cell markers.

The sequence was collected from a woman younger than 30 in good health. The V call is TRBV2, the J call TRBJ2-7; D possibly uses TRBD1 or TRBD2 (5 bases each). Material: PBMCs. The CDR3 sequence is CASSERLGTESYEQYF. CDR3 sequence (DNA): TGTGCCAGCAGTGAAAGGCTAGGGACGGAGTCCTACGAGCAGTACTTC.